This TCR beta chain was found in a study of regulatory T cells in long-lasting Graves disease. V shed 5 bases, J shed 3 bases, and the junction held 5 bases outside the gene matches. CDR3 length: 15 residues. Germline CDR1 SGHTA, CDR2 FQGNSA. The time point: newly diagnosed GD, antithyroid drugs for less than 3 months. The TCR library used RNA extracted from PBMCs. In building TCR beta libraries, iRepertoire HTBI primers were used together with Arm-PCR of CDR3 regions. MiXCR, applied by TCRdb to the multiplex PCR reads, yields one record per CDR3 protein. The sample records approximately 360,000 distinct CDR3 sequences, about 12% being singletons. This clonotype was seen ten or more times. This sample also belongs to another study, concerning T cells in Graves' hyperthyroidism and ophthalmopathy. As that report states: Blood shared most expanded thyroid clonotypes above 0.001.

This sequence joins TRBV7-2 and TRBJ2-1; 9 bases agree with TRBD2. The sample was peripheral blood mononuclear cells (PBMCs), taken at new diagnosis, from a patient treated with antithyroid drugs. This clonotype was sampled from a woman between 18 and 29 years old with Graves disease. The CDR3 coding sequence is TGTGCCAGCAGCCTTAATAGCGGGAGCTACAATGAGCAGTTCTTC. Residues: CASSLNSGSYNEQFF.